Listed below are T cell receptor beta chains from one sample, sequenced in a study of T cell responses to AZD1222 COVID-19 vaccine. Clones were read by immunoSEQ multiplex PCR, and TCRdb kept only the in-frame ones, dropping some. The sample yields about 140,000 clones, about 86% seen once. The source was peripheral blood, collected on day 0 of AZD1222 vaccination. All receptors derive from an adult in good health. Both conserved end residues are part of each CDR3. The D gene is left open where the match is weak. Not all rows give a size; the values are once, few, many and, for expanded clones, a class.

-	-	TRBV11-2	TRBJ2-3	TGTGCCAGCAGCCTAAGACAACGCGAGGATACGCAGTATTTT	CASSLRQREDTQYF
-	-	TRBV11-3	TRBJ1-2	TGTGCCAGCAGCCTGGACGGATTCAATGGCTACACCTTC	CASSLDGFNGYTF
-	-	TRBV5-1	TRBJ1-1	TGCGCCAGCAGCTTGGCCCCGGGGAACACTGAAGCTTTCTTT	CASSLAPGNTEAFF
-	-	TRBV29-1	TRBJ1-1	TGCAGCGTGAATTACATGGCGACTGAAGCTTTCTTT	CSVNYMATEAFF
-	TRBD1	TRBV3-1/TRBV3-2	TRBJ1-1	TGTGCCAGCAGCCATTGGTGGGACAGGGCCAAGAACACTGAAGCTTTCTTT	CASSHWWDRAKNTEAFF
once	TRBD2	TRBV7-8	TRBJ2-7	TGTGCCAGCAGCTCAACTAGCGGGAGGATATCCTACGAGCAGTACTTC	CASSSTSGRISYEQYF
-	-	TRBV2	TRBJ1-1	TGTGCCAGCAGGCAGGGAGAGGTGAACACTGAAGCTTTCTTT	CASRQGEVNTEAFF
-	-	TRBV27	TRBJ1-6	TGTGCCAGCACCCGGGGAGGGGCCTGGTCACCCCTCCACTTT	CASTRGGAWSPLHF
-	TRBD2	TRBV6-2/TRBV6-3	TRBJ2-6	TGTGCCAGCAGCCCTCACGCCGGGAGGGCTGGGGCCAACGTCCTGACTTTC	CASSPHAGRAGANVLTF
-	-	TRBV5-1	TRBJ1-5	TGCGCCAGCAGCCTAGACCCGGGGAGCAATCAGCCCCAGCATTTT	CASSLDPGSNQPQHF
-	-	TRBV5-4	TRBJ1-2	TGTGCCAGCAGCTTGGGTGGGGGCGCGAGCTATGGCTACACCTTC	CASSLGGGASYGYTF
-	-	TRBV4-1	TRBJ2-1	TGCGCCAGCAGCCAAGTGGGCAATGAGCAGTTCTTC	CASSQVGNEQFF
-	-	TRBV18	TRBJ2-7	TGTGCCAGCTCACCAAACAGGCTGGACGAGCAGTACTTC	CASSPNRLDEQYF
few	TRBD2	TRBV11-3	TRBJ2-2	TGTGCCAGCAGCCCGGGACTAGGGTCCGGGGAGCTGTTTTTT	CASSPGLGSGELFF
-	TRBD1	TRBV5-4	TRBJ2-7	TGTGCCAGCAGCTTGGCCCAGGGGGCCTACGAGCAGTACTTC	CASSLAQGAYEQYF
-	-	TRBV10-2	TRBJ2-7	TGCGCCAGCAGTGACGGGACTCGCTACGAGCAGTACTTC	CASSDGTRYEQYF
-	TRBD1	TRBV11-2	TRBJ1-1	TGTGCCAGCAGCTCGTCCCCGGGACAGGGGATTAAGAGGACTGAAGCTTTCTTT	CASSSSPGQGIKRTEAFF
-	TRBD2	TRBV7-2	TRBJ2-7	TGTGCCAGCAGCCCAATAGCGGGAAGCTCCTACGAGCAGTACTTC	CASSPIAGSSYEQYF
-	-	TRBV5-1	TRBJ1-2	TGCGCCAGCAGCCCACGGGCCGGTGGCTACACCTTC	CASSPRAGGYTF
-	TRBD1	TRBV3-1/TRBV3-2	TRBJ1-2	TGTGCCAGCAGCCAAGATCTTGAAGCGGGACAGGGGGCAGGTGGCTACACCTTC	CASSQDLEAGQGAGGYTF
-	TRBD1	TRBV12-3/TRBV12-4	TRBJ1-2	TGTGCCAGCAGACCGGGACAGGGCCATGGCTACACCTTC	CASRPGQGHGYTF
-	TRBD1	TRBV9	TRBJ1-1	TGTGCCAGCAACCTAGACGGGACAGGGGGCACTGAAGCTTTCTTT	CASNLDGTGGTEAFF
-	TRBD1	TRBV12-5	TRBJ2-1	TGTGCTAGTGGTTTGGAGGACAGGGGCGAGCAGTTCTTC	CASGLEDRGEQFF
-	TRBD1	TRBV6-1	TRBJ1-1	TGTGCCAGCAGTTCCAGGGGGCGGGATGAAGCTTTCTTT	CASSSRGRDEAFF
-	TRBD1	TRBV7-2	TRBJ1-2	TGTGCCAGCAGCTTAGAGGAAACAGGGGGCGGTGGCTACACCTTC	CASSLEETGGGGYTF
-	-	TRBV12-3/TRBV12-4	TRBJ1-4	TGTGCCAGCAGCCTCAATGAAAAACTGTTTTTT	CASSLNEKLFF
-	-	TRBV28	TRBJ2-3	TGTGCCAGCGGCCATATGTGGGGCACAGATACGCAGTATTTT	CASGHMWGTDTQYF
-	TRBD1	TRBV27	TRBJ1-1	TGTGCCAGCAGCCGGGACAGGGGACGGGGGAACACTGAAGCTTTCTTT	CASSRDRGRGNTEAFF
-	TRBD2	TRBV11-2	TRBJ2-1	TGTGCCAGCAGCTCCGGACTAGCGTACCACAATGAGCAGTTCTTC	CASSSGLAYHNEQFF
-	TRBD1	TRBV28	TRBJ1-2	TGTGCCAGCAGCCTCACAGGGGTTGGCGGCTACACCTTC	CASSLTGVGGYTF
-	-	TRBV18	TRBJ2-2	TGTGCCAGCTCGACCCAGCCAGGGGCGAGCACCGGGGAGCTGTTTTTT	CASSTQPGASTGELFF
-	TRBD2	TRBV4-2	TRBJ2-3	TGTGCCAGCAGCCAAGATCCGGGAGGGCCGGCAGATACGCAGTATTTT	CASSQDPGGPADTQYF
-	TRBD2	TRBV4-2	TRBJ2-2	TGTGCCAGCAGCCAAGATGGGGGAGGGAATAATCCCGGGGAGCTGTTTTTT	CASSQDGGGNNPGELFF
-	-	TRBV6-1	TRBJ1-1	TGTGCCAGCAGTGAAGAAGGAAGAACTGAAGCTTTCTTT	CASSEEGRTEAFF
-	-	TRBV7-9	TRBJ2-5	TGTGCCAGCAGCTTCGGGGGAGCGAGCCAAGAGACCCAGTACTTC	CASSFGGASQETQYF
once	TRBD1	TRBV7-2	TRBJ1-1	TGTGCCAGCAGCTTACGACAGGGTCTATTGAACACTGAAGCTTTCTTT	CASSLRQGLLNTEAFF
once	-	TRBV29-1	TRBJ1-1	TGCAGCGGCTCGGACAGTAGGAACACTGAAGCTTTCTTT	CSGSDSRNTEAFF
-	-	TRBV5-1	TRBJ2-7	TGCGCCAGCAGCAAAGGGACTGGCTCCTACGAGCAGTACTTC	CASSKGTGSYEQYF
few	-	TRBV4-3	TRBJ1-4	TGCGCCAGCAGCCAAGATGGCGGGAGTGAAAAACTGTTTTTT	CASSQDGGSEKLFF
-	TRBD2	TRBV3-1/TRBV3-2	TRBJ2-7	TGTGCCAGCACCCTGACTAGCGGGAGCGCCGAGCAGTACTTC	CASTLTSGSAEQYF
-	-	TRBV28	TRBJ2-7	TGTGCCAGCAGTTTTAGACGCCTTACCTACGAGCAGTACTTC	CASSFRRLTYEQYF
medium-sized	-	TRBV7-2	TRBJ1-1	TGTGCCAGCAGGGCAGGGTCTTGGAGTACTGAAGCTTTCTTT	CASRAGSWSTEAFF
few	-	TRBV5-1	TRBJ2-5	TGCGCCAGCAGCCCCACAGGTGGCAGGTCCCAAGAGACCCAGTACTTC	CASSPTGGRSQETQYF
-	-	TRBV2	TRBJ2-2	TGTGCCAGCAGTATGACTAGTCGGGAGCTGTTTTTT	CASSMTSRELFF
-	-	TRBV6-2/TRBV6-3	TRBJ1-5	TGTGCCAGCAGTTATGGGGCGGAGAACTGGCCCCAGCATTTT	CASSYGAENWPQHF
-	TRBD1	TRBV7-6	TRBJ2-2	TGTGCCAGCAGTGGGACAGGGCTAAACACCGGGGAGCTGTTTTTT	CASSGTGLNTGELFF
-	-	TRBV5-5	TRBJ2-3	TGTGCCAGCATTACCGAAAACACAGATACGCAGTATTTT	CASITENTDTQYF
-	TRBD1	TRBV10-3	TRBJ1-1	TGTGCCATCAGTGACAGGGGGAAGAACACTGAAGCTTTCTTT	CAISDRGKNTEAFF
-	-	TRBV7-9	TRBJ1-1	TGTGCCAGCAGCTTAGTGGGGGCTCTGAACACTGAAGCTTTCTTT	CASSLVGALNTEAFF
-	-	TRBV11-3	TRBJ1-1	TGTGCCAGCAGTCGTGGGCCAATGAACACTGAAGCTTTCTTT	CASSRGPMNTEAFF
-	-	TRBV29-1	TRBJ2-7	TGCAGCGTTGATTCGGGAACAGCCTACGAGCAGTACTTC	CSVDSGTAYEQYF
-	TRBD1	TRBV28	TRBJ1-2	TGTGCCAGCAGTTTAGCAGACAGGGGCTTAGGGGGCTACACCTTC	CASSLADRGLGGYTF
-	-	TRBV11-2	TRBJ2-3	TGTGCCAGCAGCTTCCCTGGGGGAGCTTTCACAGATACGCAGTATTTT	CASSFPGGAFTDTQYF
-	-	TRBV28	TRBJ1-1	TGTGCCAGCAGTTTTTGGCAACTTGGGTCCACTGAAGCTTTCTTT	CASSFWQLGSTEAFF
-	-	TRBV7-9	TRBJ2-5	TGTGCCAGCAGCTTACCCCGTGAGAGCGGAGAGACCCAGTACTTC	CASSLPRESGETQYF